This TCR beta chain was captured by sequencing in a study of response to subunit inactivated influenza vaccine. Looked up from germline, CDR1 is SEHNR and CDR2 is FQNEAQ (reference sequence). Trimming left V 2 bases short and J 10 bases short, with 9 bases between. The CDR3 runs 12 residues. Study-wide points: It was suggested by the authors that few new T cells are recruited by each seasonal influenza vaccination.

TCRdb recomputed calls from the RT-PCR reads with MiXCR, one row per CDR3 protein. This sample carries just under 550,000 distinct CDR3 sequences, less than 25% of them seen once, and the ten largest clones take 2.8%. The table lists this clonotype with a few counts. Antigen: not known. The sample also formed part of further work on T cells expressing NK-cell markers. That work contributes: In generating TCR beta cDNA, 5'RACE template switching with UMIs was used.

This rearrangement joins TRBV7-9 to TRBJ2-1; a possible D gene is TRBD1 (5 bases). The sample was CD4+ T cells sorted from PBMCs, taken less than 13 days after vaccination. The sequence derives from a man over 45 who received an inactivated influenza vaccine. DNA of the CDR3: TGTGCCAGCAGCTTAAGCCAGGGCGAGCAGTTCTTC. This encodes CASSLSQGEQFF.